This TCR beta chain was sequenced in a study of PD-L1 blockade in urothelial cancer. At the level of the study: Blood samples contained a median 141,255 T cells. Study results and limitations: The study found that durable-benefit patients expanded tumor-associated blood clones more at 3 weeks.

Time point described: pretreatment peripheral blood. Deletions cut 5 bases from V and 8 bases from J, with 9 bases between. CDR1 and CDR2 (germline): SEHNR, FQNEAQ (reference sequence). CDR3 length equals 11 residues. In regard to this clone: Its antigen is still unknown.

Synthetic TCR analog templates were added to each PCR reaction. Profiling relied on immunoSEQ multiplex PCR, and the TCRdb table lists in-frame clones only, not all of them. The sample contains more than 85,000 clones, roughly 91% of which appear only once. The TCR sequence derives from a man aged 55 to 70 with urothelial cancer. The chain combines TRBV7-9 with TRBJ1-1; D perhaps matches TRBD1 (6 bases). Sample: PBMCs, taken around atezolizumab (anti-PD-L1) treatment. CDR3 amino acids: CASSGQQEAFF. CDR3 nucleotides: TGTGCCAGCAGCGGACAGCAAGAAGCTTTCTTT. Full variable domain (rest looked up from reference TRBV7-9 and TRBJ1-1): DTGVSQNPRHKITKRGQNVTFRCDPISEHNRLYWYRQTLGQGPEFLTYFQNEAQLEKSRLLSDRFSAERPKGSFSTLEIQRTEQGDSAMYLCASSGQQEAFFGQGTRLTVV.